This TCR beta chain was obtained from a study of OX40 agonist ivuxolimab in advanced cancers. Assay used: immunoSEQ multiplex PCR; TCRdb lists only in-frame clones, some missing. Found here are 46,000 or so clones, around nine tenths of them singletons; the top ten hold 11%. Worth noting for this clone: As yet, its antigen is unknown.

CDR1 MNHEY and CDR2 SMNVEV come from the germline V gene (reference sequence). CDR3 length equals 11 residues. Whole-study results and caveats: Averaging showed that CD8+ T cells had more expanded clones than CD4+ did. Partial responders dosed at 0.1-3.0 mg/kg displayed clonal expansion ranking among the lowest. It was also the case that some nonresponders had low normalized T-cell clonal expansion.

The input for sequencing was CD4+ or CD8+ T cells sorted from blood, taken in a trial of the OX40 agonist ivuxolimab. The chain joins TRBV27 to TRBJ2-5, with D tentatively TRBD1 (5 bases). The receptor comes from an adult with an advanced solid tumor such as melanoma, head and neck, liver or kidney cancer. The CDR3: CLGLLEETQYF. The CDR3 coding sequence is TGTTTGGGGCTTCTAGAAGAGACCCAGTACTTC.